This T cell receptor beta chain was observed in a study of CD8 T cells in Susac syndrome. Germline assignment: CDR1 LGHDT and CDR2 YNNKEL (reference sequence). Trimming left V 1 base short and J 4 bases short, with 4 bases between. The CDR3 consists of 12 residues. Random hexamers served to reverse transcribe roughly 0.45 to 1 ug RNA. TCRdb re-called the immunoSEQ multiplex PCR reads with MiXCR, one entry per CDR3 protein. Altogether 150,000 to 200,000 distinct CDR3 sequences are present, around 94% being singletons, with the ten largest covering around 0.15%. The TCR was taken from a human donor in good health. The chain recombines TRBV3-1 with TRBJ1-2; D is unresolved. The sample comprised CD4+ T cells from PBMCs. The CDR3 loop reads CASSQGIYGYTF. The CDR3 nucleotides are TGTGCCAGCAGCCAAGGAATCTATGGCTACACCTTC.